One sample yielded the 21 T cell receptor beta chains listed below, sequenced in a study of response to subunit inactivated influenza vaccine. TCRdb reprocessed the RT-PCR reads with MiXCR, giving one entry per CDR3 protein. The table records fewer than 550,000 distinct CDR3 sequences, about 25% of them present only once. This sample comprised CD4+ T cells sorted from PBMCs, obtained about 5 days after vaccination. Source of these receptors: a man in his fifties or sixties who received an inactivated influenza vaccine.

This rearrangement joins TRBV20-1 to TRBJ2-5; TRBD2 aligns across 7 bases. The length of the CDR3 is 15 residues. J gave up 5 bases and V 0 bases, and 9 bases lay outside the gene matches. The germline CDR1 and CDR2 sequences are DFQATT and SNEGSKA (reference sequence). The CDR3 protein is CSARDLRGSWETQYF. For the CDR3, the DNA is TGCAGTGCTAGAGATCTACGCGGGAGTTGGGAGACCCAGTACTTC.

The V gene is TRBV7-9, the J gene TRBJ2-3, with TRBD2 as a possible D gene (5 bases). Looked up from germline, CDR1 is SEHNR and CDR2 is FQNEAQ (reference sequence). Deletions cut 5 bases from V and 6 bases from J, with 12 bases between. This CDR3 region has 13 residues. The chain's CDR3 is CASSLSGWDTQYF. The CDR3 DNA follows: TGTGCCAGCAGCCTGTCGGGGTGGGATACGCAGTATTTT.

This clonotype turned up a few times. CDR3 protein: CASSSAGTGDTQYF. CDR3 nucleotides: TGCGCCAGCAGCTCTGCAGGGACTGGAGATACGCAGTATTTT. The chain is built from TRBV5-1 and TRBJ2-3, with a weak D call TRBD2 (6 bases). The germline V and J ends were trimmed by 3 bases and 5 bases, with 13 bases remaining between them. Germline V gene lookup returns CDR1 SGHRS and CDR2 YFSETQ. The CDR3 length is 14 residues.

J is TRBJ2-3 and V is TRBV28, with no clear D. The CDR3 runs 12 residues. Trimming cost V 4 bases and J 8 bases, with 10 bases left between them. Germline V gene data show CDR1 as MDHEN and CDR2 as SYDVKM. The chain's CDR3 is CASSSLRVTQYF. CDR3 in DNA: TGTGCCAGCAGTTCTTTAAGAGTTACGCAGTATTTT.

This clonotype was found a few times. The chain joins TRBV5-1 to TRBJ2-5; 8 bases fit TRBD2. CDR3 length: 15 amino acids. With V trimmed by 4 bases and J by 5 bases, 10 bases remained unmatched. Germline-derived CDR1 and CDR2 are SGHRS and YFSETQ. The DNA for the CDR3 is TGCGCCAGCAGCACCGGACTAGCTCCGGACGAGACCCAGTACTTC. Its translation is CASSTGLAPDETQYF. Looking up the rest from reference TRBV5-1 and TRBJ2-5 gives the full variable domain: KAGVTQTPRYLIKTRGQQVTLSCSPISGHRSVSWYQQTPGQGLQFLFEYFSETQRNKGNFPGRFSGRQFSNSRSEMNVSTLELGDSALYLCASSTGLAPDETQYFGPGTRLLVL.

The CDR3 bases are TGTGCCAGCAGCCCCCGTGGGGGCCTATACAATGAGCAGTTCTTC. Translating it yields CASSPRGGLYNEQFF. The chain uses TRBV6-2 or TRBV6-3 and TRBJ2-1, with D possibly being TRBD1 (6 bases). The CDR3 runs 15 residues. Trimming took off 6 bases at V and 4 bases at J, with 16 bases between the two ends. Germline-derived CDR1 and CDR2 are MNHEY and SVGEGT.

The sample holds a few counts of this clonotype. The chain carries TRBV10-3 and TRBJ1-6, with a possible D match to TRBD1 (6 bases). V was trimmed by 10 bases and J by 10 bases, leaving 17 bases between them. The CDR3 length is 13 residues. In germline, CDR1 is ENHRY, CDR2 SYGVKD. The CDR3 loop reads CATGQSPGSPLHF. CDR3 DNA sequence: TGTGCCACCGGACAGAGCCCGGGATCACCCCTCCACTTT.

This clonotype was seen only a few times. CDR3 in DNA: TGTGCCAGCAGCTTAACCGCAGGGACCACAGATACGCAGTATTTT. Translation gives CASSLTAGTTDTQYF. The chain has TRBV7-3 and TRBJ2-3; perhaps D is TRBD1 or TRBD2 (5 bases each). The CDR3 sequence is 15 residues long. The germline V gene has CDR1 SGHTA and CDR2 FQGTGA. V was shortened by 0 bases and J by 2 bases, with 9 bases between the two germline ends.

J is TRBJ2-7 and V is TRBV6-1, with D perhaps TRBD1 or TRBD2 (5 bases each). The CDR3 sequence is 13 residues long. Trimming took off 5 bases at V and 1 base at J, with 9 bases between the two ends. CDR1 and CDR2 (germline): MNHNS, SASEGT. The CDR3 is CASSREGSYEQYF. The CDR3 DNA reads TGTGCCAGCAGTCGAGAGGGGTCCTACGAGCAGTACTTC.

V is TRBV20-1 and J is TRBJ2-7; no reliable D call. This CDR3 comprises 12 residues. The V gene's germline CDR1 is DFQATT and CDR2 SNEGSKA (reference sequence). V lost 7 bases, J lost 3 bases, and 13 bases lay in between. The CDR3, as DNA: TGCAGTGGTAACGACGGTGACTACGAGCAGTACTTC. Residues: CSGNDGDYEQYF.

The J gene is TRBJ1-6, the V gene TRBV28, with a weak D call TRBD1 (5 bases). The CDR3 length is 13 residues. V was clipped by 10 bases and J by 10 bases, with 17 bases between them. CDR1 and CDR2 (germline): MDHEN, SYDVKM. This chain's CDR3 is CATRGENRSPLHF. The CDR3, as DNA: TGTGCCACCCGAGGGGAAAATCGATCACCCCTCCACTTT.

This chain joins TRBV20-1 and TRBJ2-1; D gene unclear. There are 15 residues in the CDR3. CDR1 and CDR2 (germline): DFQATT, SNEGSKA (reference sequence). The V end lost 0 bases, the J end lost 4 bases, and 13 bases lay between the germline ends. The DNA for the CDR3 is TGCAGTGCTAGAGATCGTGTGAAGTCATACAATGAGCAGTTCTTC. Amino acids: CSARDRVKSYNEQFF.

Many counts were recorded for this clonotype. The chain carries TRBV20-1 and TRBJ2-5; 11 bases fit TRBD2. Germline V gives CDR1 DFQATT, CDR2 SNEGSKA (reference sequence). The V and J ends lost 5 bases and 5 bases, in that order; junction bases with no gene match: 22. CDR3 length: 19 residues. The CDR3: CSASKSQGTSGVYVETQYF. In DNA, the CDR3 is TGCAGTGCTTCAAAAAGCCAAGGGACTAGCGGAGTGTATGTGGAGACCCAGTACTTC.

This clonotype was detected only a few times. Germline and junction disagree at one end, which may indicate a read error. The V call is TRBV3-1, the J call TRBJ1-3, with D unclear. Germline CDR1 and CDR2: LGHDT and YNNKEL (reference sequence). The length of the CDR3 is 16 residues. For the CDR3, the DNA is TGTGCCAGCAGACAAGCGTCAGGCGGTCTTGGAAACACCATATATTTT. It specifies CASRQASGGLGNTIYF.

V usage is TRBV20-1 and J usage is TRBJ2-1, with D hard to call. The CDR3 extends over 10 amino acids. Between the trimmed V and J ends, which lost 1 base and 8 bases, there was a span of 3 bases. Germline CDR1 DFQATT, CDR2 SNEGSKA (reference sequence). CDR3 nucleotide sequence: TGCAGTGCTAGAGGGGATGAGCAGTTCTTC. This translates into CSARGDEQFF.

The rearrangement joins TRBV20-1 to TRBJ2-5; 7 bases map to TRBD2. J lost 2 bases, V lost 3 bases, and 3 bases had no gene match. CDR1 DFQATT and CDR2 SNEGSKA come from the germline V gene (reference sequence). The CDR3 has 13 amino acids. CDR3 DNA sequence: TGCAGTGCTAGTAAGGGACTACAAGAGACCCAGTACTTC. It is translated as CSASKGLQETQYF.

This chain uses TRBV27 with TRBJ1-1; no firm D call. CDR1 and CDR2 (germline): MNHEY, SMNVEV (reference sequence). The CDR3 covers 16 residues. The V and J ends lost 1 base and 1 base respectively, with 13 bases between them. CDR3 sequence: CASSLFMADSNTEAFF. The CDR3 DNA reads TGTGCCAGCAGTTTATTCATGGCGGATTCGAACACTGAAGCTTTCTTT.

There are many counts of this clonotype. The J gene is TRBJ2-2, the V gene TRBV15, with D unclear. Germline V lookup: CDR1 LNHNV, CDR2 YYDKDF (reference sequence). Trimming took 4 bases from V and 3 from J, leaving 6 bases between them. The CDR3 runs 13 residues. DNA of the CDR3: TGTGCCACCAGCAAAGGAGACACCGGGGAGCTGTTTTTT. Its translation: CATSKGDTGELFF. Drawing the rest from reference TRBV15 and TRBJ2-2, the complete variable domain is DAMVIQNPRYQVTQFGKPVTLSCSQTLNHNVMYWYQQKSSQAPKLLFHYYDKDFNNEADTPDNFQSRRPNTSFCFLDIRSPGLGDTAMYLCATSKGDTGELFFGEGSRLTVL.

This clonotype was found a few times. The gene calls are TRBV10-3 and TRBJ1-3; D is perhaps TRBD1 (5 bases). The ends were cut back, 10 bases at V and 7 bases at J, with 11 bases in the middle. Germline loops: CDR1 ENHRY, CDR2 SYGVKD. The CDR3 runs 11 residues. For the CDR3, the DNA is TGTGCCACACAGGTACTCAACACCATATATTTT. Its protein product is CATQVLNTIYF.

This clonotype was seen a few times. The chain couples TRBV12-3 or TRBV12-4 to TRBJ2-7; D unclear. The CDR3 has 14 amino acids. Trimming took 0 bases from V and 6 from J, leaving 12 bases between them. The CDR3 here is CASSLAGDLSEQYF. CDR3 bases: TGTGCCAGCAGTTTAGCGGGTGACCTCTCCGAGCAGTACTTC.

This clonotype showed up just a few times. V and J are TRBV20-1 and TRBJ2-3, with TRBD1 matching 9 bases. Germline V gene sequence: CDR1 DFQATT, CDR2 SNEGSKA (reference sequence). V lost 1 base to trimming and J lost 1 base; unmatched junction nucleotides: 24. The length of the CDR3 is 22 residues. CDR3 loop: CSARAFLQGATIGGVGTDTQYF. DNA of the CDR3: TGCAGTGCTAGAGCATTCTTACAGGGGGCCACGATAGGAGGGGTTGGCACAGATACGCAGTATTTT.